Listed here are 29 T cell receptor beta chains from one sample, sequenced in a study of CD39 and CD103 CD8 tumor-infiltrating T cells. Assay used: immunoSEQ multiplex PCR; TCRdb lists only in-frame clones, some missing. The sample carries 450 to 700 clones, 67% recorded once. Sequences were obtained from CD39- CD103+ CD8+ T cells sorted from the tumor. Indicated subset: CD103+CD39- single-positive CD45RA- CD8 T cells. The receptors come from a human donor with head and neck squamous cell carcinoma.

V usage is TRBV4-3 and J usage is TRBJ2-1, with 16 nucleotides matching TRBD2. The CDR3 is made up of 19 amino acids. Trimming took 4 bases from V and 3 from J; bases not matched to a gene: 9. CDR1 is LGHNA and CDR2 is YSLEER in the germline V gene. The CDR3 here is CASSLGAGLAGGSYNEQFF. The CDR3 DNA sequence: TGCGCCAGCAGCCTGGGGGCGGGACTAGCGGGAGGGAGCTACAATGAGCAGTTCTTC.

In its sample, this clone was seen once. The chain couples TRBV4-3 to TRBJ1-2; TRBD1 might be the D (6 bases). With 1 base removed from V and 8 bases from J, the gap between germline ends came to 11 bases. The CDR3 spans 13 residues. Germline V lookup: CDR1 LGHNA, CDR2 YSLEER. CDR3 nucleotide sequence: TGCGCCAGCAGCCAAGGGGGGGGGCCCGGCTACACCTTC. Protein product: CASSQGGGPGYTF.

The chain uses TRBV2 and TRBJ2-7, with 14 bases identical to TRBD2. CDR3 length: 16 amino acids. V was clipped by 2 bases and J by 9 bases; unmatched bases: 9. Germline V gives CDR1 SNHLY, CDR2 FYNNEI. CDR3 coding DNA: TGTGCCAGCAGTGAATTTGTGACTAGCGGGAGGGCCGGGCAGTACTTC. Amino acids: CASSEFVTSGRAGQYF.

V and J are TRBV6-5 and TRBJ2-7; D may match TRBD1 or TRBD2 (5 bases each). V was pared by 0 bases and J by 5 bases, with 17 bases between. CDR1 and CDR2 (germline): MNHEY, SVGAGI. The CDR3 totals 16 residues. The DNA for the CDR3 is TGTGCCAGCAGTTACTCGAACGGGATCCAGGGAAACGAGCAGTACTTC. It yields the protein CASSYSNGIQGNEQYF.

In its sample, this clone was seen a few times. J is TRBJ1-2 and V is TRBV5-4, with D unclear. From germline, CDR1 is SGHNT and CDR2 YYREEE (reference sequence). CDR3 length: 15 amino acids. V gave up 4 bases and J gave up 2 bases, with 15 bases separating them. DNA of the CDR3: TGTGCCAGCAGCAGCCCCCTTACCAGCAACTATGGCTACACCTTC. Residues: CASSSPLTSNYGYTF.

V is TRBV5-5 and J is TRBJ2-7; 8 nucleotides agree with TRBD2. The junction had 3 bases not matched to a gene; V was cut back by 2 bases and J by 2 bases. There are 14 residues in the CDR3. Germline CDR1 SGHKS, CDR2 YYEKEE (reference sequence). CDR3 nucleotides: TGTGCCAGCAGCTTCGGGGGGGCGGCCTACGAGCAGTACTTC. This translates into CASSFGGAAYEQYF.

This clone was recorded only once. The V and J genes are TRBV18 and TRBJ1-2; tentative D call: TRBD1 (5 bases). CDR1 is KGHSH, CDR2 LQKENI, per germline. V lost 0 bases to trimming and J lost 2 bases, with 7 bases between them. The CDR3 length is 14 residues. Here the CDR3 reads CASSPPDTNYGYTF. CDR3 DNA sequence: TGTGCCAGCTCACCACCGGACACCAACTATGGCTACACCTTC.

The chain uses TRBV19 and TRBJ2-1; D remains unclear. The ends were cut back, 3 bases at V and 0 bases at J, with 6 bases in the middle. The CDR3 has 14 residues. Per the germline V gene, CDR1 is LNHDA and CDR2 is SQIVND (reference sequence). The CDR3 nucleotides read TGTGCCAGTAGTATCGAGCTCTCCTACAATGAGCAGTTCTTC. This translates into CASSIELSYNEQFF. The variable domain in full, with the rest retrieved from reference TRBV19 and TRBJ2-1, is DGGITQSPKYLFRKEGQNVTLSCEQNLNHDAMYWYRQDPGQGLRLIYYSQIVNDFQKGDIAEGYSVSREKKESFPLTVTSAQKNPTAFYLCASSIELSYNEQFFGPGTRLTVL.

The V gene is TRBV11-2, the J gene TRBJ2-6; 7 bases agree with TRBD1. The CDR3 consists of 15 residues. The germline CDR1 and CDR2 sequences are SGHAT and FQNNGV. The V and J ends lost 6 bases and 0 bases, in that order; junction bases with no gene match: 2. CDR3 amino acids: CASRDRNSGANVLTF. CDR3 DNA: TGTGCCAGCAGGGACAGGAACTCTGGGGCCAACGTCCTGACTTTC.

The rearrangement links TRBV2 to TRBJ2-7; D perhaps matches TRBD1 (6 bases). The CDR3 has 15 amino acids. V lost 3 bases, J lost 0 bases, and 12 bases lay in between. Germline CDR1 reads SNHLY; CDR2 reads FYNNEI. CDR3 nucleotides: TGTGCCAGCAGTGAGTCGGCGGACAGCTCCTACGAGCAGTACTTC. It translates to CASSESADSSYEQYF.

The CDR3 DNA follows: TGTGCCAGCAGTCCTCTTAGCGGGCACTACAATGAGCAGTTCTTC. This gives the protein CASSPLSGHYNEQFF. The chain employs TRBV27 and TRBJ2-1, with 7 bases matching TRBD2. Unmatched junction bases numbered 7, after V lost 5 bases and J lost 3 bases. Germline CDR1 reads MNHEY; CDR2 reads SMNVEV (reference sequence). CDR3 length: 15 amino acids.

By proportion, this clone is hyperexpanded. The chain has TRBV7-9 and TRBJ2-7, with D maybe TRBD1 (5 bases). Trimming took off 1 base at V and 2 bases at J, with 6 bases between the two ends. This CDR3 has 13 amino acids. Per the germline V gene, CDR1 is SEHNR and CDR2 is FQNEAQ (reference sequence). The CDR3 DNA follows: TGTGCCAGCAGCTTAGGACAGCCCTACGAGCAGTACTTC. Its translation: CASSLGQPYEQYF.

The CDR3 coding sequence is TGTGCCAGCAGTGAATCAGTTGGGCAGCAAGAGACCCAGTACTTC. Translation: CASSESVGQQETQYF. This chain links TRBV2 with TRBJ2-5, with D unclear. Germline V gene lookup returns CDR1 SNHLY and CDR2 FYNNEI. V lost 2 bases to trimming and J lost 2 bases, with 12 bases between them. The CDR3 sequence is 15 residues long.

Here the CDR3 reads CSVRGQERNEQFF. CDR3 nucleotide sequence: TGCAGCGTCCGGGGACAGGAGAGGAATGAGCAGTTCTTC. This chain uses TRBV29-1 with TRBJ2-1; TRBD1 matches 8 bases. Germline V CDR1 and CDR2: SQVTM, ANQGSEA. V was pared by 6 bases and J by 7 bases, with 8 bases of the junction left unmatched. The CDR3 has 13 amino acids.

The chain links TRBV4-1 to TRBJ2-7, with no clear D. The CDR3 has 13 amino acids. The germline V gene has CDR1 MGHRA and CDR2 YSYEKL. V lost 1 base to trimming and J lost 3 bases, with 7 bases between them. In nucleotides, the CDR3 is TGCGCCAGCAGCCAAGGTACAGACTACGAGCAGTACTTC. Residues: CASSQGTDYEQYF.

The J gene is TRBJ2-2, the V gene TRBV5-4; D unclear. The germline V gene encodes CDR1 SGHNT and CDR2 YYREEE (reference sequence). Trimming removed 3 bases at V and 2 bases at J, with 11 bases between. This CDR3 contains 15 residues. The chain's CDR3 is CASSYPGTNTGELFF. The CDR3 DNA reads TGTGCCAGCAGCTACCCGGGCACCAACACCGGGGAGCTGTTTTTT.

The V and J genes are TRBV7-6 and TRBJ1-2, with a possible D match to TRBD1 (5 bases). V was pared by 6 bases and J by 1 base, with 15 bases between. The CDR3 spans 15 residues. The V gene's germline CDR1 is SGHVS and CDR2 FNYEAQ. CDR3 region: CASSFLPGFNYGYTF. For the CDR3, the DNA is TGTGCCAGCAGTTTCCTCCCAGGGTTTAACTATGGCTACACCTTC.

This rearrangement joins TRBV5-1 to TRBJ2-5, with D maybe TRBD2 (7 bases). Between the trimmed V and J ends, which lost 4 bases and 3 bases, there was a span of 16 bases. Germline CDR1 SGHRS, CDR2 YFSETQ. The CDR3 spans 15 residues. The CDR3 DNA sequence: TGCGCCAGCAGCCCCTGGGGGGGGCGGGAAGAGACCCAGTACTTC. Translation gives CASSPWGGREETQYF.

The genes are TRBV19 and TRBJ2-7, with TRBD1 as a possible D gene (5 bases). Germline CDR1 is LNHDA and CDR2 is SQIVND (reference sequence). This CDR3 is built from 14 residues. The V end was cut by 2 bases, the J end by 3 bases, with 11 bases between. CDR3: CASSIQGALYEQYF. The CDR3 DNA reads as TGTGCCAGTAGTATACAAGGGGCCCTCTACGAGCAGTACTTC.

The chain recombines TRBV4-3 with TRBJ1-2, with TRBD1 matching over 8 bases. There are 14 residues in the CDR3. Germline CDR1 and CDR2: LGHNA and YSLEER. Germline trimming cut 4 bases from V and 2 bases from J; bases unmatched to any gene: 3. As DNA, the CDR3 is TGCGCCAGCAGCCCAGGACAGGGAAACTATGGCTACACCTTC. Encoded protein: CASSPGQGNYGYTF.

This clone was counted between two and nine times. The gene calls are TRBV6-1 and TRBJ1-2; no reliable D call. Germline V gives CDR1 MNHNS, CDR2 SASEGT. CDR3 length: 15 residues. Trimming removed 2 bases at V and 4 bases at J, with 14 bases between. The CDR3 nucleotides are TGTGCCAGCAGTGAAATAGAGGGTGGTGGCTATGGCTACACCTTC. Translation gives CASSEIEGGGYGYTF.

This sequence joins TRBV6-6 and TRBJ2-5; D is perhaps TRBD2 (5 bases). CDR1 and CDR2 (germline): MNHNY, SVGAGI (reference sequence). V gave up 5 bases and J gave up 3 bases, with 13 bases separating them. The CDR3 is 14 amino acids. For the CDR3, the DNA is TGTGCCAGCAGTCCCACGGGGATAGAAGAGACCCAGTACTTC. It encodes CASSPTGIEETQYF.

In DNA, the CDR3 is TGTGCCAGCAGCTTAGGCCTGATGGGTGGCTACACCTTC. Its protein is CASSLGLMGGYTF. This chain uses TRBV7-9 with TRBJ1-2, with D unresolved. The germline V gene has CDR1 SEHNR and CDR2 FQNEAQ (reference sequence). V dropped 1 base and J dropped 7 bases, with 10 bases sitting between them. The CDR3 runs 13 residues. The full variable domain, completed using reference TRBV7-9 and TRBJ1-2, is DTGVSQNPRHKITKRGQNVTFRCDPISEHNRLYWYRQTLGQGPEFLTYFQNEAQLEKSRLLSDRFSAERPKGSFSTLEIQRTEQGDSAMYLCASSLGLMGGYTFGSGTRLTVV.

This rearrangement joins TRBV18 to TRBJ2-7, with D maybe TRBD2 (5 bases). Germline lookup yields CDR1 KGHSH and CDR2 LQKENI. Trimming shortened V by 1 base and J by 5 bases, and 15 bases separated the two germline ends. This CDR3 region has 15 residues. The chain's CDR3 is CASSPLGGPGHEQYF. The CDR3 DNA reads as TGTGCCAGCTCACCACTGGGCGGGCCCGGCCACGAGCAGTACTTC. Together with reference TRBV18 and TRBJ2-7, the CDR3 gives the full variable domain: NAGVMQNPRHLVRRRGQEARLRCSPMKGHSHVYWYRQLPEEGLKFMVYLQKENIIDESGMPKERFSAEFPKEGPSILRIQQVVRGDSAAYFCASSPLGGPGHEQYFGPGTRLTVT.

This chain joins TRBV7-8 and TRBJ2-7; TRBD1 might be the D (5 bases). V dropped 8 bases and J dropped 1 base, with 9 bases sitting between them. The CDR3 is 12 amino acids. The germline V gene encodes CDR1 SGHVS and CDR2 FQNEAQ. Here the CDR3 DNA reads TGTGCCAGCGGCAGGGATTCCTACGAGCAGTACTTC. Translation gives CASGRDSYEQYF.

This CDR3 is CASSAGPGLANYEQYF. CDR3 sequence (DNA): TGTGCCAGCAGCGCCGGGCCGGGGCTAGCGAACTACGAGCAGTACTTC. The chain carries TRBV9 and TRBJ2-7; maybe TRBD2 (6 bases). Germline CDR1 is SGDLS and CDR2 is YYNGEE. The CDR3 has 16 residues. V lost 3 bases and J 3 bases, leaving 19 bases between the germline ends.

The chain has TRBV4-1 and TRBJ2-7; D is perhaps TRBD1 or TRBD2 (5 bases each). Germline lookup yields CDR1 MGHRA and CDR2 YSYEKL. The ends were cut back, 2 bases at V and 6 bases at J, with 14 bases in the middle. The CDR3 has 14 residues. Written as DNA, the CDR3 is TGCGCCAGCAGCCAATGGGCCGGGGCACCCGAGCAGTACTTC. This encodes CASSQWAGAPEQYF.

The chain employs TRBV7-3 and TRBJ2-1, with 12 bases lining up with TRBD2. Unmatched junction bases numbered 4, after V lost 1 base and J lost 6 bases. Germline CDR1 SGHTA, CDR2 FQGTGA. The CDR3 is 16 amino acids. CDR3 in amino acids: CASSLIASGGVNEQFF. In DNA, the CDR3 is TGTGCCAGCAGCTTAATAGCTAGCGGGGGGGTCAATGAGCAGTTCTTC.

The rearrangement joins TRBV9 to TRBJ1-2; maybe TRBD1 (5 bases). Germline CDR1 is SGDLS and CDR2 is YYNGEE. This CDR3 is built from 13 residues. V was trimmed by 3 bases and J by 1 base, leaving 7 bases between them. The CDR3 loop reads CASSGGDNYGYTF. The DNA of the CDR3 is TGTGCCAGCAGCGGGGGGGATAACTATGGCTACACCTTC.